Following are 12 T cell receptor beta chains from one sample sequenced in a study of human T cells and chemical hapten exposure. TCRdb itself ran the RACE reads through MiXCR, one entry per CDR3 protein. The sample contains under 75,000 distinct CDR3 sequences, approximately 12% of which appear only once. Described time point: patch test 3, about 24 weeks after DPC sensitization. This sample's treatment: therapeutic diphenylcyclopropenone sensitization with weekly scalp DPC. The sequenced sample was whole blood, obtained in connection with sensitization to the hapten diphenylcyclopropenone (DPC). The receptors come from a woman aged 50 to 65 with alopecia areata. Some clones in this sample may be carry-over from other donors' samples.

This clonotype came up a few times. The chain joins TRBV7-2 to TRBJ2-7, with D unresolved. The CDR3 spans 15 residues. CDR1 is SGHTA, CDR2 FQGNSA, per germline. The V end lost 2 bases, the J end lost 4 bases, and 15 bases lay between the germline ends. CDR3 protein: CASSLPLSVTYEQYF. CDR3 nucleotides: TGTGCCAGCAGCTTACCCCTCTCCGTAACGTACGAGCAGTACTTC.

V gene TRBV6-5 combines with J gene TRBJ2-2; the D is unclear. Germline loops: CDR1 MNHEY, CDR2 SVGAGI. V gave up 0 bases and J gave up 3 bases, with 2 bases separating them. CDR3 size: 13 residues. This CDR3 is CASSYSYTGELFF. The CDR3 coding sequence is TGTGCCAGCAGTTACTCATACACCGGGGAGCTGTTTTTT.

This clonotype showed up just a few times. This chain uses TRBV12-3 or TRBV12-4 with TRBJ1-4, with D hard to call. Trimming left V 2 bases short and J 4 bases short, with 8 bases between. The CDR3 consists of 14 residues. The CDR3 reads CASSLWRINEKLFF. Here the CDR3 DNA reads TGTGCCAGCAGTTTATGGCGGATTAATGAAAAACTGTTTTTT.

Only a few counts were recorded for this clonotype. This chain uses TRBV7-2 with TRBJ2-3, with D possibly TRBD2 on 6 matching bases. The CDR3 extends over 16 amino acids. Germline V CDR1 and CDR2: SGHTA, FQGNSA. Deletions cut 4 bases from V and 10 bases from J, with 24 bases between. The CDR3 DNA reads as TGTGCCAGCAGCTCTCCCGAGAAGGGACTGCTCGGTTCGCAGTATTTT. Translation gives CASSSPEKGLLGSQYF.

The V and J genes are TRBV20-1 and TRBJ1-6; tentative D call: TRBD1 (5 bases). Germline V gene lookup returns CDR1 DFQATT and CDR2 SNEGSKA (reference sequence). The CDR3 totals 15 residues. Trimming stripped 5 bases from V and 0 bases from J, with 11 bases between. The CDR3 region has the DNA TGCAGTGCTCGTGGGGCCAGCTCCTATAATTCACCCCTCCACTTT. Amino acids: CSARGASSYNSPLHF.

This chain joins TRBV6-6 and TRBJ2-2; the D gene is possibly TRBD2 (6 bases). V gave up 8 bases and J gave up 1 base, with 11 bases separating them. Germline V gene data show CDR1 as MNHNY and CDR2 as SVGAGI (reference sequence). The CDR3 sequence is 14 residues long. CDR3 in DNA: TGTGCCAGCGCCCCGGGAGTGAACACCGGGGAGCTGTTTTTT. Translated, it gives CASAPGVNTGELFF.

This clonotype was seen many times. The CDR3 is CASSPGGGAVDTQYF. In nucleotides, the CDR3 is TGTGCCAGCTCACCCGGAGGGGGCGCGGTAGATACGCAGTATTTT. The gene calls are TRBV18 and TRBJ2-3; maybe TRBD1 (7 bases). This CDR3 is 15 amino acids long. The V gene lost 3 bases and the J gene lost 5 bases, with 15 bases spanning the gap. The V gene's germline CDR1 is KGHSH and CDR2 LQKENI.

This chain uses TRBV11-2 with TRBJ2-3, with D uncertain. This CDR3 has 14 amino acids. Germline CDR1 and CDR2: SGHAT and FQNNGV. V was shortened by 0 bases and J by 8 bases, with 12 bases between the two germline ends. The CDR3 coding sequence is TGTGCCAGCAGCTTAGATCTTTCCGCCGGTACGCAGTATTTT. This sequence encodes CASSLDLSAGTQYF.

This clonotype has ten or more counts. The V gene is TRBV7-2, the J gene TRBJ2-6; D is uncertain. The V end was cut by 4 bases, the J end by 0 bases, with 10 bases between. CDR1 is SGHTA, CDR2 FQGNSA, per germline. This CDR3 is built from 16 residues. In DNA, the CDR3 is TGTGCCAGCAGCTCACGGGCCGCCTCTGGGGCCAACGTCCTGACTTTC. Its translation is CASSSRAASGANVLTF.

The CDR3 region is CSVRERALYTDTQYF. The CDR3 nucleotides are TGCAGCGTTCGGGAAAGGGCCCTGTACACAGATACGCAGTATTTT. The chain employs TRBV29-1 and TRBJ2-3; tentative D call: TRBD2 (5 bases). This CDR3 region has 15 residues. CDR1 and CDR2 from the germline V gene are SQVTM and ANQGSEA. The V end lost 5 bases, the J end lost 2 bases, and 17 bases lay between the germline ends.

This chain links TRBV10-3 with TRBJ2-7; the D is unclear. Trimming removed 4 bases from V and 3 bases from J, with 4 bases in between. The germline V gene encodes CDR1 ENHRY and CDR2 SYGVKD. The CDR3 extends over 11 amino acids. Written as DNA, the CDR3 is TGTGCCATCAGTGCGAACTACGAGCAGTACTTC. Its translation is CAISANYEQYF.

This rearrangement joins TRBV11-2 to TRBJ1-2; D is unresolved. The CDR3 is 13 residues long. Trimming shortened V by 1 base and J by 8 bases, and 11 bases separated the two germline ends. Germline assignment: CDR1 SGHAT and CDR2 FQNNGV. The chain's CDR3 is CASSLVGPEGYTF. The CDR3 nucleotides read TGTGCCAGCAGCTTAGTCGGGCCTGAAGGCTACACCTTC.